This TCR beta chain originates from a study of blood T cell repertoires in COVID-19. Study details: PBMCs, B-cell-depleted T cells, or T cells were the source of the cDNA or gDNA that made up the material.

The protocol was immunoSEQ multiplex PCR, while the TCRdb copy is restricted to in-frame clones and leaves out a portion. The table has about 70,000 clones, 75% to 90% seen once. The J segment lost 5 bases and the V segment lost 2 bases, leaving 4 bases of the junction unmatched. The CDR3 has 15 residues. From germline, CDR1 is SGHAT and CDR2 FQNNGV. This TCR was recovered from a man aged 80 or over with acute or convalescent COVID-19. Sequencing was performed on peripheral blood. This chain connects TRBV11-2 to TRBJ2-3; TRBD2 aligns across 10 bases. CDR3 DNA sequence: TGTGCCAGCAGCTTACTAGCGGGAGCAGGAGATACGCAGTATTTT. This gives the protein CASSLLAGAGDTQYF.